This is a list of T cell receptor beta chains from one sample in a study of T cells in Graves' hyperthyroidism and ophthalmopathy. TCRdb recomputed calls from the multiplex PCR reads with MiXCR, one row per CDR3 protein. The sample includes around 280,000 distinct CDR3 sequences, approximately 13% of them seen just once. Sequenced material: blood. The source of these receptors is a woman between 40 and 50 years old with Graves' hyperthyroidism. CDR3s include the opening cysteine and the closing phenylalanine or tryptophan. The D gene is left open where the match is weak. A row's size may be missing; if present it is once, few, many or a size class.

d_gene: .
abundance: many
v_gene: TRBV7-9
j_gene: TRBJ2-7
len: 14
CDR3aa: CASSFSDGAYEQYF
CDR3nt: TGTGCCAGCAGCTTCTCCGACGGGGCCTACGAGCAGTACTTC

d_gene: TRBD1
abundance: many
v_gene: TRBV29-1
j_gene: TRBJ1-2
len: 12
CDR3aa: CSVGGTGRGYTF
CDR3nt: TGCAGCGTTGGCGGGACAGGGCGAGGCTACACCTTC

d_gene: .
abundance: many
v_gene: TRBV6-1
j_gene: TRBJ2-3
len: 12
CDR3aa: CASTTSTDTQYF
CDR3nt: TGTGCCAGCACTACCAGCACAGATACGCAGTATTTT

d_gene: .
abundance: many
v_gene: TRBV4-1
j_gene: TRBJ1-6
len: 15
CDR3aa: CASSQDPWMDSPLHF
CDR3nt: TGCGCCAGCAGCCAAGATCCATGGATGGATTCACCCCTCCACTTT

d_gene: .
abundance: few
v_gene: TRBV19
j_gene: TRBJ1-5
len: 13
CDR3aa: CASSIRGSEPQHF
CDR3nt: TGTGCCAGTAGTATTCGGGGATCAGAGCCCCAGCATTTT

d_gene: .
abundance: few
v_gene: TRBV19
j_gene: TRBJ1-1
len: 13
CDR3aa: CASSGRSGTEAFF
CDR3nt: TGTGCCAGTTCGGGGCGCTCGGGGACTGAAGCTTTCTTT

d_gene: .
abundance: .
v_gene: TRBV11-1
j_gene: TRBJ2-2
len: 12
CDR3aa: CASSRLTGELFF
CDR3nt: TGTGCCAGCAGCCGGCTTACCGGGGAGCTGTTTTTT

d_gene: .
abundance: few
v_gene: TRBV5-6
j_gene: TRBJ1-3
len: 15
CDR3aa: CASSDGHLAGNTIYF
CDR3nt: TGTGCCAGCAGCGACGGACATCTCGCAGGAAACACCATATATTTT

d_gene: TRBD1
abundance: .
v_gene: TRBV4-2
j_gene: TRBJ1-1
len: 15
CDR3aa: CASSQGRTGTSEAFF
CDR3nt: TGTGCCAGCAGCCAAGGAAGGACAGGGACCTCGGAAGCTTTCTTT

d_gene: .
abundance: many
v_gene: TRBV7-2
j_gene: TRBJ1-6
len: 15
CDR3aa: CASSSDGRNNSPLHF
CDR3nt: TGTGCCAGCAGCTCCGACGGGCGAAATAATTCACCCCTCCACTTT

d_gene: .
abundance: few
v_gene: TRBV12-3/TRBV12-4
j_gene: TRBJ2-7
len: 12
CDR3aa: CASSLVPYEQYF
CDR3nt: TGTGCCAGCAGTTTGGTCCCTTACGAGCAGTACTTC

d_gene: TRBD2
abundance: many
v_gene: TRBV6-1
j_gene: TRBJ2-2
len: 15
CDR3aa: CASTLAGLNTGELFF
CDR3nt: TGTGCCAGCACCTTAGCGGGCCTGAACACCGGGGAGCTGTTTTTT

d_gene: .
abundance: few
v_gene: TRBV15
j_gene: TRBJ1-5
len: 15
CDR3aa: CATSRDRGEEQPQHF
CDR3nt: TGTGCCACCAGCAGAGATCGGGGGGAGGAGCAGCCCCAGCATTTT

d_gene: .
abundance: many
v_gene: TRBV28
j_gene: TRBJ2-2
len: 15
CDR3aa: CASSLSTWGGGELFF
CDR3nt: TGTGCCAGCAGTTTATCCACCTGGGGAGGCGGGGAGCTGTTTTTT

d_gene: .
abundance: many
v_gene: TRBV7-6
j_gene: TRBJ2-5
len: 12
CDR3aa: CASSSPQETQYF
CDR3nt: TGTGCCAGCAGTTCCCCACAAGAGACCCAGTACTTC

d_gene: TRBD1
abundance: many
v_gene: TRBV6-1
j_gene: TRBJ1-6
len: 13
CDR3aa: CASTSQGNSPLHF
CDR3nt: TGTGCCAGCACCTCACAGGGGAATTCACCCCTCCACTTT

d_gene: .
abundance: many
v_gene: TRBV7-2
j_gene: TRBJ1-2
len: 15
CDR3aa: CASSSGHQVLRGYTF
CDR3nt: TGTGCCAGCAGCTCGGGACACCAGGTCCTGCGAGGCTACACCTTC

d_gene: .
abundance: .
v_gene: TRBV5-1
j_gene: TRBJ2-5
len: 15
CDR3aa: CASSPFQTGQETQYF
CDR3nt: TGCGCCAGCAGCCCGTTTCAAACGGGGCAAGAGACCCAGTACTTC

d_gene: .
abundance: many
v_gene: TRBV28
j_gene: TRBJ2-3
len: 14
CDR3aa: CASSPLGFGDTQYF
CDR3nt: TGTGCCAGCAGTCCACTGGGGTTCGGAGATACGCAGTATTTT

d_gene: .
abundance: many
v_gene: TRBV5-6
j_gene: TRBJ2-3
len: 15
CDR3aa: CASSRAATGTDTQYF
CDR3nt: TGTGCCAGCAGTCGGGCCGCCACAGGCACAGATACGCAGTATTTT